These 6 T cell receptor beta chains were all obtained from the same sample, sequenced in a study of cytomegalovirus exposure and HLA in healthy donors. The PCR contained 60 Vbeta and 13 Jbeta primers. Data came from immunoSEQ multiplex PCR; TCRdb stores just in-frame clones and leaves some out. The sample has about 75,000 clones, and its top ten clones hold roughly 2.8%. Sequencing was carried out using PBMCs. Receptors originate from a man aged 35 to 55 in good health and CMV-seronegative.

This chain links TRBV6-1 with TRBJ2-2; 8 bases agree with TRBD2. The junction had 2 bases not matched to a gene; V was cut back by 4 bases and J by 4 bases. The CDR3 sequence is 14 residues long. CDR1 is MNHNS, CDR2 SASEGT, per germline. The CDR3 region is CASSGTSPTGELFF. Here the CDR3 DNA reads TGTGCCAGCAGTGGGACTAGCCCCACCGGGGAGCTGTTTTTT.

The chain recombines TRBV18 with TRBJ1-5; the match to TRBD1 covers 9 bases. From germline, CDR1 is KGHSH and CDR2 LQKENI. The CDR3 is made up of 16 amino acids. V dropped 2 bases and J dropped 7; count of bases not matched to a gene: 9. CDR3 sequence (DNA): TGTGCCAGCTCACCATCAGGGACAGGGAATAGACAGCCCCAGCATTTT. Residues: CASSPSGTGNRQPQHF.

The chain uses TRBV14 and TRBJ1-3; D call uncertain. The ends were cut back, 1 base at V and 5 bases at J, with 9 bases in the middle. Germline V gene lookup returns CDR1 SGHDN and CDR2 FVKESK. There are 14 residues in the CDR3. The chain's CDR3 is CASSQAFVRNTIYF. The CDR3 bases are TGTGCCAGCAGCCAAGCCTTTGTTAGAAACACCATATATTTT.

The CDR3 sequence is CASSSYGTGLWEQYF. Here the CDR3 DNA reads TGTGCCAGCAGTTCCTACGGGACAGGGCTGTGGGAGCAGTACTTC. The chain employs TRBV6-5 and TRBJ2-7; 9 nucleotides align to TRBD1. After removal of 4 bases from V and 7 bases from J, the junction contained 11 bases not matched to a gene. Per germline, CDR1 MNHEY and CDR2 SVGAGI. The CDR3 has 15 residues.

V and J are TRBV7-9 and TRBJ1-5; D might be TRBD1 (5 bases). Trimming stripped 0 bases from V and 4 bases from J, with 7 bases between. Per the germline V gene, CDR1 is SEHNR and CDR2 is FQNEAQ (reference sequence). The CDR3 consists of 14 residues. The CDR3 protein is CASSLAGTNQPQHF. The CDR3 coding sequence is TGTGCCAGCAGCTTAGCAGGGACTAATCAGCCCCAGCATTTT.

CDR3 sequence (DNA): TGTGCCAGCAGCTCCCCGGCCAAAAACATTCAGTACTTC. It yields the protein CASSSPAKNIQYF. The V gene is TRBV7-9, the J gene TRBJ2-4, with no clear D. With 4 bases removed from V and 1 base from J, the gap between germline ends came to 5 bases. CDR1 and CDR2 from the germline V gene are SEHNR and FQNEAQ (reference sequence). CDR3 length equals 13 residues. Filled out from reference TRBV7-9 and TRBJ2-4, the complete variable domain reads DTGVSQNPRHKITKRGQNVTFRCDPISEHNRLYWYRQTLGQGPEFLTYFQNEAQLEKSRLLSDRFSAERPKGSFSTLEIQRTEQGDSAMYLCASSSPAKNIQYFGAGTRLSVL.